Shown below are 31 T cell receptor beta chains from a single sample sequenced in a study of blood T cell repertoires in COVID-19. Method: immunoSEQ multiplex PCR; TCRdb's copy keeps in-frame clones and lacks some. This sample yields 100,000 to 150,000 clones, of which around 86% are seen a single time; 25% to 30% belongs to the top ten. Sequencing was done on a sample of peripheral blood. The receptors were sampled from a woman older than 75 with acute or convalescent COVID-19.

Written as DNA, the CDR3 is TGTGCCAGTAGTATTCCCCGCGGGGGGCTCCAAGTAGCGCAGTATTTT. This codes for CASSIPRGGLQVAQYF. The chain recombines TRBV19 with TRBJ2-3; 8 bases fit TRBD2. Germline CDR1 and CDR2: LNHDA and SQIVND (reference sequence). V shed 3 bases, J shed 10 bases, and the junction held 15 bases outside the gene matches. This CDR3 has 16 amino acids.

The chain joins TRBV18 to TRBJ2-3, with D possibly TRBD2 on 6 matching bases. The CDR3 is 14 residues long. CDR1 and CDR2 (germline): KGHSH, LQKENI. V was shortened by 5 bases and J by 6 bases, with 15 bases between the two germline ends. The CDR3: CASSGRDFRDTQYF. In DNA form, the CDR3 reads TGTGCCAGCTCAGGCCGGGACTTTCGTGATACGCAGTATTTT.

This clone was detected many times. This rearrangement joins TRBV13 to TRBJ1-1; TRBD1 matches at 7 bases. This CDR3 contains 16 residues. With V trimmed by 4 bases and J by 3 bases, 11 bases remained unmatched. Germline values: CDR1 PRHDT, CDR2 FYEKMQ (reference sequence). The DNA for the CDR3 is TGTGCCAGCAGCTCACGCAAATTCACAGGGGACACTGAAGCTTTCTTT. It codes for CASSSRKFTGDTEAFF.

This chain links TRBV4-2 with TRBJ2-2, with D tentatively TRBD1 (7 bases). V dropped 4 bases and J dropped 0 bases, with 12 bases sitting between them. The length of the CDR3 is 16 residues. Germline V gene data show CDR1 as LGHNA and CDR2 as YNFKEQ. DNA for the CDR3: TGTGCCAGCAGCCGCGGAGGGGGCGCGAACACCGGGGAGCTGTTTTTT. Its translation is CASSRGGGANTGELFF.

The rearrangement links TRBV29-1 to TRBJ1-1; D remains unclear. The CDR3 loop spans 15 amino acids. Deletions cut 7 bases from V and 5 bases from J, with 23 bases between. Germline CDR1 SQVTM, CDR2 ANQGSEA. CDR3 sequence reads: CSAREGSSPGTEAFF. In DNA, the CDR3 is TGCAGCGCCCGAGAGGGCTCATCCCCGGGGACTGAAGCTTTCTTT.

The CDR3 spells CASRPTLAGTSTDTQYF. In DNA, the CDR3 is TGTGCCAGCAGGCCCACCCTAGCGGGGACCAGCACAGATACGCAGTATTTT. This chain connects TRBV2 to TRBJ2-3; TRBD2 matches at 9 bases. Per germline, CDR1 SNHLY and CDR2 FYNNEI. The V and J ends lost 6 bases and 0 bases, in that order; junction bases with no gene match: 10. This CDR3 has 17 residues.

This clone was seen a few times. The V gene is TRBV6-2 or TRBV6-3, the J gene TRBJ1-4, with 9 bases that match TRBD1. Germline V lookup: CDR1 MNHEY, CDR2 SVGEGT. With V trimmed by 4 bases and J by 7 bases, 4 bases remained unmatched. The CDR3 runs to 14 residues. The CDR3 loop reads CASSSGTGTEKLFF. The CDR3 DNA is TGTGCCAGCAGTTCCGGGACAGGGACTGAAAAACTGTTTTTT.

The CDR3 nucleotides are TGTGCCAGCAGCTTAGTGGCCGACAACACAGATACGCAGTATTTT. Protein product: CASSLVADNTDTQYF. The chain couples TRBV5-4 to TRBJ2-3; D is unclear. V lost 2 bases, J lost 2 bases, and 12 bases lay in between. The CDR3 runs to 15 residues. Germline V gene sequence: CDR1 SGHNT, CDR2 YYREEE (reference sequence). Based on the CDR3 plus reference TRBV5-4 and TRBJ2-3, the full variable domain is ETGVTQSPTHLIKTRGQQVTLRCSSQSGHNTVSWYQQALGQGPQFIFQYYREEENGRGNFPPRFSGLQFPNYSSELNVNALELDDSALYLCASSLVADNTDTQYFGPGTRLTVL.

The V and J genes are TRBV28 and TRBJ1-2; D is possibly TRBD1 (5 bases). The V end lost 6 bases, the J end lost 2 bases, and 16 bases lay between the germline ends. The CDR3 is 15 residues long. CDR1 and CDR2 (germline): MDHEN, SYDVKM. For the CDR3, the DNA is TGTGCCAGCAGCCCCGACGACAGACCGAACTATGGCTACACCTTC. It specifies CASSPDDRPNYGYTF.

The chain links TRBV20-1 to TRBJ1-1; D remains unclear. The CDR3 extends over 13 amino acids. CDR1 is DFQATT and CDR2 is SNEGSKA in the germline V gene (reference sequence). Between the trimmed V and J ends, which lost 3 bases and 1 base, there was a span of 9 bases. The CDR3 nucleotides read TGCAGTGCTAGTACCACTAGGAACACTGAAGCTTTCTTT. Translating it yields CSASTTRNTEAFF.

This clone occurred once. The V gene is TRBV15, the J gene TRBJ2-2; the D gene is possibly TRBD2 (5 bases). The CDR3 spans 14 residues. Germline loops: CDR1 LNHNV, CDR2 YYDKDF (reference sequence). V was pared by 0 bases and J by 5 bases, with 7 bases between. CDR3 loop: CATSREGDTGELFF. CDR3 in DNA: TGTGCCACCAGCAGAGAGGGAGATACCGGGGAGCTGTTTTTT.

The genes are TRBV11-3 and TRBJ2-2; D may be TRBD1 (5 bases). CDR3 size: 15 residues. Germline values: CDR1 SGHNT, CDR2 YENEEA. With 2 bases removed from V and 0 bases from J, the gap between germline ends came to 7 bases. In DNA form, the CDR3 reads TGTGCCAGCAGCTTACAGGGAACGAACACCGGGGAGCTGTTTTTT. It encodes CASSLQGTNTGELFF. The whole variable domain, filled in from reference TRBV11-3 and TRBJ2-2, reads EAGVVQSPRYKIIEKKQPVAFWCNPISGHNTLYWYLQNLGQGPELLIRYENEEAVDDSQLPKDRFSAERLKGVDSTLKIQPAELGDSAVYLCASSLQGTNTGELFFGEGSRLTVL.

The V gene is TRBV7-2, the J gene TRBJ2-7; TRBD2 aligns across 8 bases. Germline CDR1 reads SGHTA; CDR2 reads FQGNSA. The CDR3 runs to 15 residues. The V and J ends lost 7 bases and 3 bases, in that order; junction bases with no gene match: 11. CDR3 in DNA: TGTGCCAGCACCCCTAGTCGGGGGGGCAGCTACGAGCAGTACTTC. Protein sequence: CASTPSRGGSYEQYF.

V gene TRBV28 combines with J gene TRBJ1-2; D call uncertain. The CDR3 loop spans 15 amino acids. Germline CDR1 reads MDHEN; CDR2 reads SYDVKM. Trimming removed 5 bases at V and 7 bases at J, with 20 bases between. The DNA of the CDR3 is TGTGCCAGCAGTCCTAGCCCCCCCGGTCGCTCTGGCTACACCTTC. Translated, it gives CASSPSPPGRSGYTF.

V is TRBV7-2 and J is TRBJ1-2; TRBD1 is a possible D gene (6 bases). CDR1 is SGHTA and CDR2 is FQGNSA in the germline V gene. The CDR3 is 14 amino acids. V lost 3 bases to trimming and J lost 2 bases, with 10 bases between them. The CDR3 region is CASSFGTGNYGYTF. In nucleotides, the CDR3 is TGTGCCAGCAGCTTCGGTACAGGGAACTATGGCTACACCTTC.

The chain links TRBV18 to TRBJ1-2; D is unresolved. CDR1 is KGHSH, CDR2 LQKENI, per germline. The germline V and J ends were trimmed by 1 base and 0 bases, with 9 bases remaining between them. This CDR3 comprises 15 residues. CDR3 region: CASSPLIQSNYGYTF. The CDR3 DNA reads TGTGCCAGCTCACCACTTATACAATCTAACTATGGCTACACCTTC.

V gene TRBV19 combines with J gene TRBJ1-2, with no clear D. V shed 6 bases and J shed 4 bases, with 6 bases lying between them. In germline, CDR1 is LNHDA, CDR2 SQIVND (reference sequence). The CDR3 covers 11 residues. CDR3 loop: CASRIGYGYTF. DNA for the CDR3: TGTGCCAGTAGGATCGGCTATGGCTACACCTTC.

The chain combines TRBV9 with TRBJ1-6, with D perhaps matching TRBD1 (5 bases). V was clipped by 1 base and J by 5 bases, with 13 bases between them. In germline, CDR1 is SGDLS, CDR2 YYNGEE. The CDR3 has 16 amino acids. The CDR3 loop is CASSVSGMGHNSPLHF. CDR3 nucleotides: TGTGCCAGCAGCGTATCAGGGATGGGCCATAATTCACCCCTCCACTTT.

The chain employs TRBV19 and TRBJ2-2; D not certain. The germline V gene encodes CDR1 LNHDA and CDR2 SQIVND (reference sequence). The V end was cut by 1 base, the J end by 4 bases, with 10 bases between. The CDR3 is made up of 15 amino acids. The CDR3 DNA reads as TGTGCCAGTAGTATAGTTTACGGGTCCACCGGGGAGCTGTTTTTT. It is translated as CASSIVYGSTGELFF.

The chain carries TRBV4-2 and TRBJ2-3, with 11 bases identical to TRBD1. The V gene end was trimmed by 4 bases and the J gene end by 6 bases; junction bases not matched to a gene: 9. In germline, CDR1 is LGHNA, CDR2 YNFKEQ. The CDR3 contains 16 residues. In nucleotides, the CDR3 is TGTGCCAGCAGCCGCACCGGGACAGGGGGACTTGATACGCAGTATTTT. Residues: CASSRTGTGGLDTQYF.

The rearrangement links TRBV5-1 to TRBJ1-5; no definite D call. This CDR3 contains 14 residues. V gave up 4 bases and J gave up 2 bases, with 10 bases separating them. CDR1 is SGHRS and CDR2 is YFSETQ in the germline V gene. CDR3 in amino acids: CASSPAAGNQPQHF. The CDR3 bases are TGCGCCAGCAGCCCGGCCGCGGGCAATCAGCCCCAGCATTTT.

The chain recombines TRBV6-2 or TRBV6-3 with TRBJ1-2; D perhaps matches TRBD1 (5 bases). The V gene's germline CDR1 is MNHEY and CDR2 SVGEGT. Trimming took off 3 bases at V and 7 bases at J, with 12 bases between the two ends. The CDR3 length is 13 residues. CDR3 bases: TGTGCCAGCAGTTATCGGGGGACGGGTGGCTACACCTTC. This codes for CASSYRGTGGYTF.

The CDR3 is CASSPRAGGNTGELFF. The CDR3 bases are TGTGCCAGCAGCCCACGAGCGGGGGGGAACACCGGGGAGCTGTTTTTT. V usage is TRBV7-9 and J usage is TRBJ2-2; the match to TRBD2 covers 9 bases. Germline V gives CDR1 SEHNR, CDR2 FQNEAQ (reference sequence). The CDR3 spans 16 residues. J lost 1 base, V lost 5 bases, and 5 bases had no gene match.

J is TRBJ1-3 and V is TRBV5-5; TRBD1 might be the D (5 bases). Germline V gives CDR1 SGHKS, CDR2 YYEKEE (reference sequence). The V end lost 2 bases, the J end lost 6 bases, and 9 bases lay between the germline ends. The CDR3 totals 13 residues. CDR3 sequence: CASSFGGENTIYF. CDR3 nucleotides: TGTGCCAGCAGCTTTGGAGGGGAAAACACCATATATTTT.

The chain links TRBV18 to TRBJ1-2; no clear D. CDR1 is KGHSH, CDR2 LQKENI, per germline. V lost 2 bases to trimming and J lost 4 bases, with 5 bases between them. The CDR3 loop spans 12 amino acids. The CDR3 reads CASSPELYGYTF. CDR3 DNA: TGTGCCAGCTCACCAGAGCTCTATGGCTACACCTTC. Full variable domain (missing parts from reference TRBV18 and TRBJ1-2): NAGVMQNPRHLVRRRGQEARLRCSPMKGHSHVYWYRQLPEEGLKFMVYLQKENIIDESGMPKERFSAEFPKEGPSILRIQQVVRGDSAAYFCASSPELYGYTFGSGTRLTVV.

The V gene is TRBV4-1, the J gene TRBJ2-2; the match to TRBD2 covers 7 bases. Germline V gene sequence: CDR1 MGHRA, CDR2 YSYEKL. Trimming cost V 4 bases and J 7 bases; bases outside gene matches: 9. This CDR3 contains 15 residues. The CDR3 bases are TGCGCCAGCAGCCCTTGGGGAGGGGCTGGCGGGGAGCTGTTTTTT. This gives the protein CASSPWGGAGGELFF.

J is TRBJ1-2 and V is TRBV19; possibly TRBD1 for D (5 bases). Germline V gene sequence: CDR1 LNHDA, CDR2 SQIVND (reference sequence). The CDR3 sequence is 15 residues long. Trimming took off 5 bases at V and 2 bases at J, with 15 bases between the two ends. CDR3 protein: CASSQRRDSNYGYTF. The CDR3 bases are TGTGCCAGTAGTCAACGGCGGGACTCAAACTATGGCTACACCTTC.

The chain links TRBV6-5 to TRBJ1-4, with TRBD1 matching over 10 bases. V lost 5 bases to trimming and J lost 6 bases; unmatched junction nucleotides: 6. In germline, CDR1 is MNHEY, CDR2 SVGAGI. This CDR3 is 15 amino acids long. The CDR3 bases are TGTGCCAGCAGTAGCCGGGACAGGGGATATGAAAAACTGTTTTTT. Its protein is CASSSRDRGYEKLFF.

V and J are TRBV19 and TRBJ1-1; D might be TRBD1 (5 bases). CDR3 length: 16 residues. V lost 6 bases to trimming and J lost 0 bases, with 17 bases between them. CDR1 is LNHDA, CDR2 SQIVND, per germline (reference sequence). CDR3 nucleotide sequence: TGTGCCAGTAGGACCACCCAGGGTGCCATGAACACTGAAGCTTTCTTT. Translated, it gives CASRTTQGAMNTEAFF. The whole variable domain, remainder taken from reference TRBV19 and TRBJ1-1, is DGGITQSPKYLFRKEGQNVTLSCEQNLNHDAMYWYRQDPGQGLRLIYYSQIVNDFQKGDIAEGYSVSREKKESFPLTVTSAQKNPTAFYLCASRTTQGAMNTEAFFGQGTRLTVV.

V is TRBV18 and J is TRBJ2-3, with D tentatively TRBD1 (6 bases). The CDR3 runs 16 residues. V lost 2 bases, J lost 2 bases, and 14 bases lay in between. Germline-derived CDR1 and CDR2 are KGHSH and LQKENI. In DNA form, the CDR3 reads TGTGCCAGCTCACCAACCCGGACAGAGAACACAGATACGCAGTATTTT. Protein sequence: CASSPTRTENTDTQYF.

The gene calls are TRBV10-3 and TRBJ1-1; unclear D gene. Deletions cut 7 bases from V and 6 bases from J, with 21 bases between. The CDR3 has 15 residues. CDR1 and CDR2 (germline): ENHRY, SYGVKD. CDR3 in amino acids: CAITNDEGSYAEAFF. The CDR3 nucleotides are TGTGCCATCACTAACGACGAGGGTTCGTATGCTGAAGCTTTCTTT.